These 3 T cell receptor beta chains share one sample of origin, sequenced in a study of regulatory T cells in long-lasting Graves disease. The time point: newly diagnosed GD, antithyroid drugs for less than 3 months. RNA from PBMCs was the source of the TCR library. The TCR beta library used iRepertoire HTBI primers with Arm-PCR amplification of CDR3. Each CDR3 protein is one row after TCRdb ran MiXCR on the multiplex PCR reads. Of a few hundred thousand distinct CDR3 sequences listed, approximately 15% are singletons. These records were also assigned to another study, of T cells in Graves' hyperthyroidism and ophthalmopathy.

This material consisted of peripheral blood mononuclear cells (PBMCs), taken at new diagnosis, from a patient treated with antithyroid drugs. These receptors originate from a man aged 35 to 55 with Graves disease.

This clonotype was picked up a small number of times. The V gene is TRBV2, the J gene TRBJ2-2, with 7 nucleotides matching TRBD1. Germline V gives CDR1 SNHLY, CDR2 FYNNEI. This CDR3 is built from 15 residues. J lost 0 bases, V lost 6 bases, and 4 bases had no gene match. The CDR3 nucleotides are TGTGCCAGCAGAGGTGGGACAGCGAACACCGGGGAGCTGTTTTTT. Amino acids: CASRGGTANTGELFF.

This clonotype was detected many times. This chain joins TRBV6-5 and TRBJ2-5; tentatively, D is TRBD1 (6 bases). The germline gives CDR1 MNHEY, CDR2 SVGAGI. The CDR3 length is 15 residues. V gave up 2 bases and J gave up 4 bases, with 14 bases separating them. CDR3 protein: CASSYATGDLETQYF. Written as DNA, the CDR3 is TGTGCCAGCAGTTACGCGACAGGTGACCTAGAGACCCAGTACTTC.

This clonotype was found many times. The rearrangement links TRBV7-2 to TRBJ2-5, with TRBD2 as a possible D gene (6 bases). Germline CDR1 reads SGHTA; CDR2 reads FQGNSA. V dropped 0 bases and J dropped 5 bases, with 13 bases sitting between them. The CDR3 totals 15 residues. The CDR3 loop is CASSLAGGVWETQYF. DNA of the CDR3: TGTGCCAGCAGCTTAGCCGGAGGGGTCTGGGAGACCCAGTACTTC.